Listed below are T cell receptor beta chains from one sample, sequenced in a study of blood T cell repertoires in COVID-19. Assay: immunoSEQ multiplex PCR; the TCRdb copy retains only in-frame clones and omits some. The sample has 130,000 to 150,000 clones; about 86% are singletons. The sample comprised peripheral blood. These receptors all come from a woman aged 80 or older with acute or convalescent COVID-19. Both conserved end residues are part of each CDR3. D genes are given only for firm matches. The listing skips clone size in some rows; elsewhere it reads once, few, many or a size class.

TRBD1	14	-	TRBV2	TRBJ2-7	TGTGCCAGCAGGCTGGCGAGGGACAGCTACGAGCAGTACTTC	CASRLARDSYEQYF
-	14	-	TRBV7-2	TRBJ1-2	TGTGCCAGCAGCTTAGATACAAGGGGTTATGGCTACACCTTC	CASSLDTRGYGYTF
-	15	-	TRBV5-4	TRBJ2-3	TGTGCCAGCAGCTTGATGCAGGGTCCAACAGATACGCAGTATTTT	CASSLMQGPTDTQYF
TRBD1	16	-	TRBV5-1	TRBJ1-6	TGCGCCAGCAGCTTGGCCGGGACAGGGACTAATTCACCCCTCCACTTT	CASSLAGTGTNSPLHF
-	13	-	TRBV7-8	TRBJ2-2	TGTGCCAGCAGGCCAGACAGGACCGGGGAGCTGTTTTTT	CASRPDRTGELFF
TRBD2	14	-	TRBV6-2/TRBV6-3	TRBJ2-3	TGTGCCAGCAGTCGACTAGCGGGGACAGATACGCAGTATTTT	CASSRLAGTDTQYF
TRBD1	15	-	TRBV7-2	TRBJ1-6	TGTGCCAGCAGCACAGGGGGGGCCCCTAATTCACCCCTCCACTTT	CASSTGGAPNSPLHF
-	17	-	TRBV19	TRBJ1-1	TGTGCCAGTGGTGCCCGAACAGGGACCGGTTGGAACACTGAAGCTTTCTTT	CASGARTGTGWNTEAFF
TRBD2	14	-	TRBV6-5	TRBJ2-3	TGTGCCACATCAGAAGCGGGGGGCCCCGATACGCAGTATTTT	CATSEAGGPDTQYF
TRBD1	14	-	TRBV29-1	TRBJ2-7	TGCAGCGTTGTTATAGGACAGGTTTACTACGAGCAGTACTTC	CSVVIGQVYYEQYF
-	13	-	TRBV5-6	TRBJ2-5	TGTGCCAGCAGCCTTCGGGGGAGCGAGACCCAGTACTTC	CASSLRGSETQYF
TRBD1	16	-	TRBV6-5	TRBJ1-5	TGTGCCAGCAGTTTAACGGGACAGGCAAGCAATCAGCCCCAGCATTTT	CASSLTGQASNQPQHF
TRBD1	16	-	TRBV3-1/TRBV3-2	TRBJ1-3	TGTGCCAGCAGCCGGTGGACAGGGGGTCGGGGAAACACCATATATTTT	CASSRWTGGRGNTIYF
-	15	-	TRBV30	TRBJ1-5	TGTGCCTGGAGCCCTCGGTTGGAGCGGGGTCAGCCCCAGCATTTT	CAWSPRLERGQPQHF
TRBD1	15	-	TRBV7-9	TRBJ2-1	TGTGCCAGCAGCCTTCCGGGACAGCAATACAATGAGCAGTTCTTC	CASSLPGQQYNEQFF
-	13	-	TRBV7-3	TRBJ1-1	TGTGCCAGCAGCTTAAGGGGAGACACTGAAGCTTTCTTT	CASSLRGDTEAFF
TRBD1	15	-	TRBV4-2	TRBJ2-7	TGTGCCAGCAGCCAGAGGGGGACAGGTCCCTACGAGCAGTACTTC	CASSQRGTGPYEQYF
-	14	-	TRBV5-4	TRBJ2-5	TGTGCCAGCAGCTTGTTTGCAGGGGTGGAGACCCAGTACTTC	CASSLFAGVETQYF
TRBD2	15	-	TRBV5-1	TRBJ2-1	TGCGCCAGCGGTTCGGGGGGGCCGTCATACAATGAGCAGTTCTTC	CASGSGGPSYNEQFF
TRBD2	18	-	TRBV7-9	TRBJ2-1	TGTGCCAGCAGCCCCTCTAGCGGGGCGTCGAGCTCCTACAATGAGCAGTTCTTC	CASSPSSGASSSYNEQFF
TRBD1	16	once	TRBV18	TRBJ2-1	TGTGCCAGCTCACTATACGGACAGGGGACGACCTATGAGCAGTTCTTC	CASSLYGQGTTYEQFF
TRBD1	15	-	TRBV7-8	TRBJ1-5	TGTGCCAGCAGCTTAGTAACAGGGGGCCTTCAGCCCCAGCATTTT	CASSLVTGGLQPQHF
-	15	few	TRBV11-2	TRBJ2-1	TGTGCCAGCAGCCCGACCAGGAGAGGGTACAATGAGCAGTTCTTC	CASSPTRRGYNEQFF
-	15	-	TRBV7-2	TRBJ1-1	TGTGCCAGCAACAGGGATTTCGGCAGGAACACTGAAGCTTTCTTT	CASNRDFGRNTEAFF
-	15	-	TRBV5-6	TRBJ1-2	TGTGCCAGCAGCTCTCTTTGGAGGGCAAACTATGGCTACACCTTC	CASSSLWRANYGYTF
TRBD1	15	-	TRBV15	TRBJ1-4	TGTGCCACCAGCGCACACAGGGGGCTCGTTGAAAAACTGTTTTTT	CATSAHRGLVEKLFF
TRBD2	11	-	TRBV29-1	TRBJ2-7	TGCAGCCTGAAGCGGGGGGGCGAGCAGTACTTC	CSLKRGGEQYF
-	15	-	TRBV6-5	TRBJ2-2	TGTGCCAGCAGCGCCGGACAGATGAACACCGGGGAGCTGTTTTTT	CASSAGQMNTGELFF
-	17	-	TRBV19	TRBJ1-6	TGTGCCAGTAGTATAGATCCGTTTGGGATTCGCGGGCCACCCCTCCACTTT	CASSIDPFGIRGPPLHF
TRBD1	14	-	TRBV5-6	TRBJ1-2	TGTGCCAGCAGCGTCCCGACAGGGGTGGGTGGCTACACCTTC	CASSVPTGVGGYTF
-	13	once	TRBV10-3	TRBJ1-5	TGTGCCATCAGTGATGGTGGGCGGGAGCCCCAGCATTTT	CAISDGGREPQHF
-	15	once	TRBV2	TRBJ1-1	TGTGCCAGCAGTGATTACGAGACACTGAACACTGAAGCTTTCTTT	CASSDYETLNTEAFF
-	13	-	TRBV5-4	TRBJ1-2	TGTGCCAGCAGCTGGGCAGGGGCTTATGGCTACACCTTC	CASSWAGAYGYTF
-	18	-	TRBV15	TRBJ2-4	TGTGCCACCAGCAGAGATGGCACGGGGAGCGGGTGGGGAAACATTCAGTACTTC	CATSRDGTGSGWGNIQYF
-	13	-	TRBV7-9	TRBJ2-3	TGTGCCAGCGGGCGGGGGCGGAAAGATACGCAGTATTTT	CASGRGRKDTQYF
-	13	-	TRBV29-1	TRBJ2-5	TGCAGCGTTGAATCTGACAGTAGAGAGACCCAGTACTTC	CSVESDSRETQYF
TRBD2	15	-	TRBV12-5	TRBJ2-7	TGTGCTAGTGGTTTAGGGACGGGAGGGACCTACGAGCAGTACTTC	CASGLGTGGTYEQYF
-	14	-	TRBV5-1	TRBJ1-1	TGCGCCAGCAGCTTTGAACAGGGGAACACTGAAGCTTTCTTT	CASSFEQGNTEAFF
-	13	-	TRBV3-1/TRBV3-2	TRBJ1-2	TGTGCCAGCAGCCAAGTACTAAGTGGCGGCTACACCTTC	CASSQVLSGGYTF
-	16	-	TRBV27	TRBJ2-2	TGTGCCAGCACCCTTGGGGGGGGCCCGAACACCGGGGAGCTGTTTTTT	CASTLGGGPNTGELFF
-	13	-	TRBV5-1	TRBJ1-5	TGCGCCAGCAGCTTGGTCCCAGGGCAGCCCCAGCATTTT	CASSLVPGQPQHF
-	15	-	TRBV3-1/TRBV3-2	TRBJ1-1	TGTGCCAGCAGCCGGTTGGGACTATGGAACACTGAAGCTTTCTTT	CASSRLGLWNTEAFF
-	14	-	TRBV5-1	TRBJ1-4	TGCGCCAGCAGCTTGTCAGCAACTAATGAAAAACTGTTTTTT	CASSLSATNEKLFF
-	12	-	TRBV27	TRBJ1-6	TGTGCGAGCGGGCATTATAATTCACCCCTCCACTTT	CASGHYNSPLHF
TRBD1	14	-	TRBV6-5	TRBJ1-1	TGTGCCAGCAGTCCGACAGGGGGCGCGGGGGAAGCTTTCTTT	CASSPTGGAGEAFF
-	14	-	TRBV4-2	TRBJ1-4	TGTGCCAGCAGCCAAGATGACGGGAATGAAAAACTGTTTTTT	CASSQDDGNEKLFF
-	17	once	TRBV27	TRBJ1-4	TGTGCCAGCAGTAACAGGGCGGGCTTTGCAACTAATGAAAAACTGTTTTTT	CASSNRAGFATNEKLFF
-	18	-	TRBV14	TRBJ2-5	TGTGCCAGCAGCCGCCCCCCACCCGGGACTCTTCCACAAGAGACCCAGTACTTC	CASSRPPPGTLPQETQYF
TRBD1	15	-	TRBV27	TRBJ2-7	TGTGCCAGCAGTTCACCGGGACAGGGAGAGCCCGAGCAGTACTTC	CASSSPGQGEPEQYF
TRBD1	14	-	TRBV5-1	TRBJ1-2	TGCGCCAGCAGCTCAGGACAGGGGAACTATGGCTACACCTTC	CASSSGQGNYGYTF
-	14	-	TRBV3-1/TRBV3-2	TRBJ1-6	TGTGCCAGCACCCACAGGGCTAATAATTCACCCCTCCACTTT	CASTHRANNSPLHF